Listed below are T cell receptor beta chains from one sample, sequenced in a study of blood T cell repertoires in COVID-19. TCRdb's copy holds only in-frame clones and misses some; the assay was immunoSEQ multiplex PCR. Of more than 60,000 clones listed, 89% are singletons. Sequencing used peripheral blood. The receptors shown here come from a woman aged 50 to 65 with active COVID-19. The CDR3 runs from the conserved cysteine through the conserved F or W. Each record gives: J gene, V gene, clone size, D gene, CDR3 protein, CDR3 DNA. D genes are given only for firm matches. Clone size is shown for a subset of rows, as once, few, many or a class of expanded clone.

TRBJ2-1 | TRBV3-1/TRBV3-2 | NA | TRBD2 | CASSQASGETYNEQFF | TGTGCCAGCAGCCAAGCAAGCGGGGAGACCTACAATGAGCAGTTCTTC
TRBJ2-7 | TRBV27 | few | NA | CASSLVRGGEQYF | TGTGCCAGCAGTTTAGTGCGAGGGGGCGAGCAGTACTTC
TRBJ1-6 | TRBV18 | once | NA | CASSSNYNSPLHF | TGTGCCAGCTCATCTAACTATAATTCACCCCTCCACTTT
TRBJ2-1 | TRBV7-2 | NA | TRBD1 | CASSLIAGGLYNEQFF | TGTGCCAGCAGCTTAATAGCAGGGGGCCTCTACAATGAGCAGTTCTTC
TRBJ2-1 | TRBV7-2 | NA | NA | CASSLGRNRNEQFF | TGTGCCAGCAGCTTAGGGCGGAATCGGAATGAGCAGTTCTTC
TRBJ2-6 | TRBV9 | NA | NA | CASSVDGQTSWGANVLTF | TGTGCCAGCAGCGTAGATGGACAAACCTCTTGGGGGGCCAACGTCCTGACTTTC
TRBJ1-6 | TRBV28 | NA | TRBD1 | CASSLPGQGSHNSPLHF | TGTGCCAGCAGTTTACCGGGACAGGGGAGTCATAATTCACCCCTCCACTTT
TRBJ2-1 | TRBV24-1 | NA | TRBD2 | CATSDPRGASGRKDEQFF | TGTGCCACCAGTGATCCAAGGGGAGCTAGCGGGAGAAAGGATGAGCAGTTCTTC
TRBJ2-3 | TRBV12-5 | NA | NA | CASGLVVGGPSTDTQYF | TGTGCTAGTGGTTTGGTAGTCGGGGGGCCGAGCACAGATACGCAGTATTTT
TRBJ1-5 | TRBV19 | NA | TRBD1 | CASRITGGNQPQHF | TGTGCCAGTAGGATAACAGGGGGCAATCAGCCCCAGCATTTT
TRBJ2-1 | TRBV9 | NA | TRBD2 | CASSVFSGSSTKYNEQFF | TGTGCCAGCAGCGTCTTTAGCGGGAGTTCGACCAAATACAATGAGCAGTTCTTC
TRBJ2-3 | TRBV19 | NA | NA | CASSADRISTDTQYF | TGTGCCAGTAGTGCCGACAGGATCAGCACAGATACGCAGTATTTT
TRBJ1-1 | TRBV28 | NA | TRBD1 | CASSLQGADYPITEAFF | TGTGCCAGCAGCCTCCAGGGGGCGGATTACCCTATCACTGAAGCTTTCTTT
TRBJ2-4 | TRBV19 | NA | NA | CASSEVGQSGGTKNIQYF | TGTGCCAGTAGCGAAGTGGGACAATCCGGTGGGACCAAAAACATTCAGTACTTC
TRBJ2-7 | TRBV5-6 | NA | NA | CASSLGHAAYEQYF | TGTGCCAGCAGCCTCGGACACGCCGCCTACGAGCAGTACTTC
TRBJ2-1 | TRBV11-2 | NA | NA | CASSLASGLRAQFF | TGTGCCAGCAGCTTAGCATCAGGACTACGGGCGCAGTTCTTC
TRBJ1-2 | TRBV7-9 | NA | TRBD1 | CASSPTGTGPAGYTF | TGTGCCAGCAGCCCAACGGGGACAGGGCCCGCGGGCTACACCTTC
TRBJ1-6 | TRBV28 | NA | NA | CASRRANSPLHF | TGTGCCAGCAGGAGGGCTAATTCACCCCTCCACTTT
TRBJ2-7 | TRBV3-1/TRBV3-2 | few | NA | CASSPRPGLYEQYF | TGTGCCAGCAGCCCTCGGCCAGGCCTCTACGAGCAGTACTTC
TRBJ2-6 | TRBV28 | once | NA | CASNSNSGANVLTF | TGTGCCAGCAACTCCAACTCTGGGGCCAACGTCCTGACTTTC
TRBJ2-3 | TRBV4-1 | NA | TRBD1 | CASSQEGQGGDTQYF | TGCGCCAGCAGCCAAGAGGGACAGGGTGGAGATACGCAGTATTTT
TRBJ2-7 | TRBV19 | NA | TRBD1 | CASNPGQGNEQYF | TGTGCCAGTAACCCTGGACAGGGTAACGAGCAGTACTTC
TRBJ2-7 | TRBV19 | NA | NA | CASSIATTYEQYF | TGTGCCAGTAGTATAGCAACAACCTACGAGCAGTACTTC
TRBJ1-2 | TRBV7-6 | NA | TRBD1 | CASSPTTGDGGYTF | TGTGCCAGCAGCCCAACGACAGGGGACGGTGGCTACACCTTC
TRBJ1-5 | TRBV19 | NA | NA | CASSITLGQPQHF | TGTGCCAGTAGTATAACCCTGGGCCAGCCCCAGCATTTT
TRBJ2-1 | TRBV3-1/TRBV3-2 | NA | TRBD2 | CASSQREGGNEQFF | TGTGCCAGCAGCCAGCGGGAGGGAGGCAATGAGCAGTTCTTC
TRBJ2-7 | TRBV18 | NA | TRBD1 | CASSPRGQDEQYF | TGTGCCAGCTCACCACGGGGACAGGACGAGCAGTACTTC
TRBJ1-5 | TRBV20-1 | NA | NA | CSASRAGQRNQPQHF | TGCAGTGCTAGTAGGGCAGGGCAGAGGAATCAGCCCCAGCATTTT
TRBJ2-1 | TRBV18 | NA | TRBD2 | CASSPGLAGFNEQFF | TGTGCCAGCTCACCGGGACTAGCGGGATTTAATGAGCAGTTCTTC
TRBJ1-2 | TRBV6-5 | NA | NA | CASRLDMSYGYTF | TGTGCCAGCAGACTCGACATGTCGTATGGCTACACCTTC
TRBJ1-3 | TRBV6-5 | NA | NA | CASSYSSGVDNTIYF | TGTGCCAGCAGTTACTCGTCGGGTGTAGACAACACCATATATTTT
TRBJ1-1 | TRBV19 | once | NA | CASRKTGPNTEAFF | TGTGCCAGTAGAAAGACAGGCCCGAACACTGAAGCTTTCTTT
TRBJ1-1 | TRBV5-1 | NA | NA | CASSLKGGEAFF | TGCGCCAGCAGCTTGAAGGGAGGGGAAGCTTTCTTT
TRBJ1-6 | TRBV6-5 | NA | TRBD1 | CASSSRDSVNSPLHF | TGTGCCAGCAGTAGCCGGGACAGCGTTAATTCACCCCTCCACTTT
TRBJ2-7 | TRBV2 | NA | NA | CASSETGQGMLEQYF | TGTGCCAGCAGTGAGACGGGGCAGGGGATGTTGGAGCAGTACTTC
TRBJ1-5 | TRBV19 | NA | NA | CASRPTVTHNQPQHF | TGTGCCAGTAGGCCTACAGTAACACACAATCAGCCCCAGCATTTT
TRBJ1-1 | TRBV30 | once | NA | CAWSPRRGLGTEAFF | TGTGCCTGGAGCCCAAGGCGGGGGCTGGGCACTGAAGCTTTCTTT
TRBJ2-3 | TRBV7-6 | NA | NA | CASSLAQGSYHTQYF | TGTGCCAGCAGCTTAGCGCAGGGTAGCTACCATACGCAGTATTTT
TRBJ1-1 | TRBV5-1 | NA | NA | CASSLEWANTEAFF | TGCGCCAGCAGCTTGGAATGGGCGAACACTGAAGCTTTCTTT
TRBJ2-1 | TRBV9 | NA | NA | CASSATSEPYNEQFF | TGTGCCAGCAGCGCCACTAGTGAGCCCTACAATGAGCAGTTCTTC
TRBJ2-1 | TRBV20-1 | NA | NA | CSASRSDEQFF | TGCAGTGCTAGTCGCTCAGATGAGCAGTTCTTC
TRBJ2-7 | TRBV10-2 | NA | TRBD2 | CASSDVGGSSYEQYF | TGCGCCAGCAGTGACGTGGGCGGGAGCTCCTACGAGCAGTACTTC
TRBJ1-5 | TRBV27 | NA | NA | CASSPETADQPQHF | TGTGCCAGCAGTCCAGAGACAGCCGATCAGCCCCAGCATTTT
TRBJ2-2 | TRBV5-6 | NA | TRBD2 | CASSSLSSSGASRELFF | TGTGCCAGCAGCTCCCTTTCCTCCAGCGGGGCAAGCCGGGAGCTGTTTTTT
TRBJ1-3 | TRBV5-1 | NA | NA | CASSLRQSTNSGNTIYF | TGCGCCAGCAGCTTACGACAGTCCACTAACTCTGGAAACACCATATATTTT
TRBJ1-1 | TRBV5-1 | once | NA | CASSLLDLNTEAFF | TGCGCCAGCAGCTTGTTAGATCTGAACACTGAAGCTTTCTTT
TRBJ1-5 | TRBV6-5 | NA | NA | CASSYRYSNQPQHF | TGTGCCAGCAGTTATCGGTATAGCAATCAGCCCCAGCATTTT
TRBJ2-1 | TRBV12-5 | NA | NA | CASLISGGNEQFF | TGTGCTAGCCTCATAAGCGGAGGCAATGAGCAGTTCTTC
TRBJ1-1 | TRBV4-1 | NA | TRBD1 | CASSQRSGQLTEAFF | TGCGCCAGCAGCCAGCGCTCGGGACAGCTCACTGAAGCTTTCTTT
TRBJ1-5 | TRBV6-5 | NA | NA | CASSMRHTSNQPQHF | TGTGCCAGCAGCATGAGACACACTAGCAATCAGCCCCAGCATTTT